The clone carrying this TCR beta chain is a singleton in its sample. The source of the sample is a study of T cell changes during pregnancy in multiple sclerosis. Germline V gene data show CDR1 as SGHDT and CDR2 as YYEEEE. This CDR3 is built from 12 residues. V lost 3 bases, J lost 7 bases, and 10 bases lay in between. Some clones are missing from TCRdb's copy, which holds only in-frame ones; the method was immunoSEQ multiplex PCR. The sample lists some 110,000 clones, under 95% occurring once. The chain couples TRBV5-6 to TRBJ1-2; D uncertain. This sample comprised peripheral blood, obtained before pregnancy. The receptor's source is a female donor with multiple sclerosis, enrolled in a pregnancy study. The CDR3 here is CASSYGVPGYTF. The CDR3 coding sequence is TGTGCCAGCAGCTACGGAGTGCCTGGCTACACCTTC.